This T cell receptor beta chain was identified during a study of STAT5B mutations in CD4+ large granular lymphocyte leukemia. Study at large: Healthy donors showed HLA-associated enrichment of the CDR3 'QG' motif. Study results and caveats: Data were not HLA-matched across samples.

CDR1 is MNHNS, CDR2 SASEGT, per germline. The CDR3 extends over 14 amino acids. V lost 2 bases to trimming and J lost 3 bases, with 8 bases between them. This clone was recorded a few times. Antigen specificity is unknown. Under the authors' procedure: A productive frequency of 2.59 x 10-5 was the lowest detectable. Clones were read by immunoSEQ multiplex PCR, and TCRdb kept only the in-frame ones, dropping some. V, J and clone size derive from that table, while D and trimming were established from the DNA sequence. Among tens of thousands of clones listed, roughly two thirds were seen once. The sequencing input was CD4+ T cells from blood buffy coats. V is TRBV6-1 and J is TRBJ1-5; weak D call: TRBD1 (6 bases). This receptor was obtained from a human donor in good health. Here the CDR3 reads CASSEQGPNQPQHF. The CDR3 bases are TGTGCCAGCAGTGAACAGGGGCCCAATCAGCCCCAGCATTTT.